This TCR beta chain was found in a study of T-cell reconstitution after alpha-beta-depleted transplantation in children. The library targeted TCRbeta and was prepared with unique molecular identifiers. TCRdb reprocessed the PCR reads via MiXCR and lists one record per CDR3 protein. The table lists 640,000 or so distinct CDR3 sequences, approximately 15% of them singletons. The ends were cut back, 5 bases at V and 5 bases at J, with 13 bases in the middle. The CDR3 covers 15 residues. This clonotype came up a few times. The material sequenced was PBMCs from the stem cell graft donor, taken from the stem cell graft. V usage is TRBV12-3 or TRBV12-4 and J usage is TRBJ1-6; weak D call: TRBD1 (5 bases). The receptor was derived from a human donor who donated a stem cell graft to a child with acute myeloid leukemia. The CDR3, as DNA: TGTGCCAGCAGTCGGGTGGGACGGAATAATTCACCCCTCCACTTT. It specifies CASSRVGRNNSPLHF.